This TCR beta chain was found in a study of blood T cell repertoires in COVID-19. Study context: The study drew acute and convalescent COVID-19 samples from the United States, Italy and Spain. T cells, B-cell-depleted T cells, or PBMCs supplied cDNA or gDNA.

Methods used by the authors: The authors estimated nucleated cell counts from reference gene primer amplification. The table came from immunoSEQ multiplex PCR; TCRdb's copy has only in-frame clones and leaves some out. V and J calls and clone size come straight from that table; D and trimming were deduced from the DNA. This repertoire shows some 70,000 clones, more than 80% found once; its top ten account for approximately 2.7%. This TCR derives from a man in his fifties with acute or convalescent COVID-19. The material sequenced was peripheral blood.

DNA of the CDR3: TGTGCCAGCTCCTTACTAGCGGGAGGCGCCGGGGAGCTGTTTTTT. Translating it yields CASSLLAGGAGELFF. J is TRBJ2-2 and V is TRBV6-5; 12 positions match TRBD2. The ends lost 8 bases at V and 6 bases at J; junction bases unmatched: 7. The CDR3 is 15 residues long. Per the germline V gene, CDR1 is MNHEY and CDR2 is SVGAGI.